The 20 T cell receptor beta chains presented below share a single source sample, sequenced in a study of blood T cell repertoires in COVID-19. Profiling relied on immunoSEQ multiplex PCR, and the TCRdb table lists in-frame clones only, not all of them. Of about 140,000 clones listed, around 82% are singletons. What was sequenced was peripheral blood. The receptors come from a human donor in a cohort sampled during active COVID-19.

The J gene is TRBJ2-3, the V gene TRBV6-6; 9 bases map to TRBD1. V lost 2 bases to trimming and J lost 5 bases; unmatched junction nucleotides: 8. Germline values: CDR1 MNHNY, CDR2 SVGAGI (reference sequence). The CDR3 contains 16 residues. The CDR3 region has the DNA TGTGCCAGCAGTTACGGAAACAGGGGGCTGGGAGATACGCAGTATTTT. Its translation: CASSYGNRGLGDTQYF.

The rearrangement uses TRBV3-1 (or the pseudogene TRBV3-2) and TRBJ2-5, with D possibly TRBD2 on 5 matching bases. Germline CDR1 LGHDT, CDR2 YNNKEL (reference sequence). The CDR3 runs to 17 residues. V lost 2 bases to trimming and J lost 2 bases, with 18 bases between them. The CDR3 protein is CASSQRTLNAKQETQYF. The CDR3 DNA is TGTGCCAGCAGCCAACGGACTCTGAACGCGAAACAAGAGACCCAGTACTTC.

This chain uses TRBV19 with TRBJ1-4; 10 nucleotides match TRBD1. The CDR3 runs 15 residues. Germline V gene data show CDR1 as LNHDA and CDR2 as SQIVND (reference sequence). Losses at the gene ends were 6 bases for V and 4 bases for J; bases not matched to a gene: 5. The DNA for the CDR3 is TGTGCCAGTAGAGGACAGGGGGTGTATAATGAAAAACTGTTTTTT. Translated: CASRGQGVYNEKLFF.

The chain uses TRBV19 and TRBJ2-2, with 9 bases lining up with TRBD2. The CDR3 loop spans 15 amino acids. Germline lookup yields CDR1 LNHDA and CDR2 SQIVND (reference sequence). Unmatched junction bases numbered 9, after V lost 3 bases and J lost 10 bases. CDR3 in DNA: TGTGCCAGTAGTATCCTAGCGGGGCTCTCGGTGGAGCTGTTTTTT. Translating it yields CASSILAGLSVELFF.

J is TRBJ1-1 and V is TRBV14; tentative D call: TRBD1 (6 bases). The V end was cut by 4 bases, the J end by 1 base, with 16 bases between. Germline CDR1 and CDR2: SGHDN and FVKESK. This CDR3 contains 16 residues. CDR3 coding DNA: TGTGCCAGCAGCCCCAGGGCAGGGGTTGGGAACACTGAAGCTTTCTTT. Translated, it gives CASSPRAGVGNTEAFF.

The CDR3 DNA reads TGCGCCAGCAGCCCGGACAGGGACACCGGGGAGCTGTTTTTT. This translates into CASSPDRDTGELFF. The chain couples TRBV5-1 to TRBJ2-2, with 8 bases lining up with TRBD1. Per germline, CDR1 SGHRS and CDR2 YFSETQ. J gave up 3 bases and V 4 bases, and 2 bases lay outside the gene matches. The CDR3 is 14 amino acids.

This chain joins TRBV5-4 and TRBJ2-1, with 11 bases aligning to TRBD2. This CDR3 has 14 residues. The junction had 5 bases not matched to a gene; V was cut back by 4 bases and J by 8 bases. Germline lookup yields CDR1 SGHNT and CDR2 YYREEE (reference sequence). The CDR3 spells CASSMGLAADEQFF. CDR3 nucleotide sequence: TGTGCCAGCAGCATGGGACTAGCGGCTGATGAGCAGTTCTTC.

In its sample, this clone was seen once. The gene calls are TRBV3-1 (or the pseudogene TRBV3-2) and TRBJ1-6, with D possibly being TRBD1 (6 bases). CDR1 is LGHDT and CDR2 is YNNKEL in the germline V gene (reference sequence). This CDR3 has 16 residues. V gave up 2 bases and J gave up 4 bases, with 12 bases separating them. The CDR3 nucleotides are TGTGCCAGCAGCCAACCACAGGGCTTGTATAATTCACCCCTCCACTTT. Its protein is CASSQPQGLYNSPLHF.

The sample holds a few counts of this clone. CDR3 sequence (DNA): TGCGCCAGCAGCCCCGGGACAGTAAATAATTCACCCCTCCACTTT. It encodes CASSPGTVNNSPLHF. This chain uses TRBV5-1 with TRBJ1-6; 7 bases map to TRBD1. The CDR3 sequence is 15 residues long. Germline V gene lookup returns CDR1 SGHRS and CDR2 YFSETQ. Trimming removed 4 bases from V and 5 bases from J; junction bases left unmatched: 6. Variable domain in full (rest from reference TRBV5-1 and TRBJ1-6): KAGVTQTPRYLIKTRGQQVTLSCSPISGHRSVSWYQQTPGQGLQFLFEYFSETQRNKGNFPGRFSGRQFSNSRSEMNVSTLELGDSALYLCASSPGTVNNSPLHFGNGTRLTVT.

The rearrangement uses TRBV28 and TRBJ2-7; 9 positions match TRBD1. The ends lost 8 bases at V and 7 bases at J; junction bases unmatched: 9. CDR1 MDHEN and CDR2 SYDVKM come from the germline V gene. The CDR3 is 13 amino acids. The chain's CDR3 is CASQRTGAREQYF. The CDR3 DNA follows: TGTGCCAGCCAGCGGACAGGGGCGCGGGAGCAGTACTTC.

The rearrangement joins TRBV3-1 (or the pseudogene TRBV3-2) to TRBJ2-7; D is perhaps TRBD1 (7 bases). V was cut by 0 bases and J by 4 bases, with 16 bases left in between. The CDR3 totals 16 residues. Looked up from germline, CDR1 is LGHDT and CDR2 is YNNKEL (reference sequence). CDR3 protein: CASSQDGDREVYEQYF. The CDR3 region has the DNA TGTGCCAGCAGCCAAGATGGCGACAGGGAGGTGTACGAGCAGTACTTC.

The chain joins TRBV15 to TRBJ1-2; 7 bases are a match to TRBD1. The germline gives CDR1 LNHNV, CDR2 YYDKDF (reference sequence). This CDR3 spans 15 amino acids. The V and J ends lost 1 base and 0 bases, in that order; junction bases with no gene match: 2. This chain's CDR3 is CATSRGTGANYGYTF. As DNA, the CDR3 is TGTGCCACCAGCAGAGGAACAGGGGCTAACTATGGCTACACCTTC.

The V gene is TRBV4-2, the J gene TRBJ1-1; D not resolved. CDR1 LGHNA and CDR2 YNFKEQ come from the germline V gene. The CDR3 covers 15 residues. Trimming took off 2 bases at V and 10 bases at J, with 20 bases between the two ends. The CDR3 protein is CASSQPSTGGPIAFF. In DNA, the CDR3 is TGTGCCAGCAGCCAACCTTCGACGGGTGGCCCGATAGCTTTCTTT.

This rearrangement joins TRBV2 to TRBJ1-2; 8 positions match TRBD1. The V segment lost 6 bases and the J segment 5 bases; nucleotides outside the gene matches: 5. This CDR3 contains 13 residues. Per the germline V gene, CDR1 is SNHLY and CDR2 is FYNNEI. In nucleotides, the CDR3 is TGTGCCAGCAGCGGACAGGGCGGATATGGCTACACCTTC. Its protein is CASSGQGGYGYTF.

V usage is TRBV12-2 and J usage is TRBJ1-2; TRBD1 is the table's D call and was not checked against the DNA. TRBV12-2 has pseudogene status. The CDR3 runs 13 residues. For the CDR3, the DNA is TGTGCAAGTCGCTTACAGGGGTCTTATGGCTACACCTTC. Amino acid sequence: CASRLQGSYGYTF.

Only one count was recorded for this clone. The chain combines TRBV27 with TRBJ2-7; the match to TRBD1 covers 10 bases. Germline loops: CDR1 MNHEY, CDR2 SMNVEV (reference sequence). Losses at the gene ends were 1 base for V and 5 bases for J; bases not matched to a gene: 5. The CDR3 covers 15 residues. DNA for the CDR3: TGTGCCAGCAGTTTATTCGGGACAGGGGTCCACGAGCAGTACTTC. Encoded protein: CASSLFGTGVHEQYF.

The CDR3: CASSFQGGNEQYF. The CDR3 region has the DNA TGTGCCAGCAGCTTCCAGGGTGGAAACGAGCAGTACTTC. The chain joins TRBV11-2 to TRBJ2-7; TRBD1 might be the D (5 bases). This CDR3 is 13 amino acids long. CDR1 SGHAT and CDR2 FQNNGV come from the germline V gene. V was pared by 3 bases and J by 5 bases, with 11 bases between.

CDR3 in amino acids: CASARQQGPTYEQYF. The CDR3 DNA reads TGTGCCAGTGCCCGCCAGCAGGGTCCCACTTACGAGCAGTACTTC. The chain carries TRBV19 and TRBJ2-7, with D possibly matching TRBD1 (5 bases). CDR1 and CDR2 from the germline V gene are LNHDA and SQIVND (reference sequence). This CDR3 region has 15 residues. V was pared by 8 bases and J by 4 bases, with 21 bases between.

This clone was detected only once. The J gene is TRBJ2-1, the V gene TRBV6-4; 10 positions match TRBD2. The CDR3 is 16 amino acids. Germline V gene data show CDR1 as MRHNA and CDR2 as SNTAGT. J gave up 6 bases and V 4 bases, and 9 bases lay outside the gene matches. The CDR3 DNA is TGTGCCAGCAGTGCGTCAAGCGGGGGGGCTTCCAATGAGCAGTTCTTC. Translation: CASSASSGGASNEQFF.

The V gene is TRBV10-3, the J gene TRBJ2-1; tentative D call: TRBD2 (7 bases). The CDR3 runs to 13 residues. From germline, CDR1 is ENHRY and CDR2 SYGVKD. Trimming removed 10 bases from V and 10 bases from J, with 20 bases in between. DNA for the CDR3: TGTGCCACCGGGGGAGGGGGGGCTGAAGAGCAGTTCTTC. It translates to CATGGGGAEEQFF.